Each of the 29 T cell receptor beta chains below was sequenced from the same sample in a study of shared clonotypes between healthy human individuals (dated by TCRdb to about 2020). Libraries were made using the immunoSEQ multiplex PCR assay. The table comes from immuneACCESS by way of TCRdb, which keeps in-frame sequences with V and J called. Part of the clones is missing from these tables; in studies checked, under half for an unresolved V gene and the rest for unknown reasons. The sample table shows about 1.1 million clones, and around 78% are seen once. Clones ranked in the top ten supply approximately 0.52% of the sample. Source material: memory CD4+ T cells from PBMCs. Explained via the paper, the cell subset or site label denotes: CD45RA-negative fraction. The receptor set was obtained from a man younger than 35 in good health. Some clones in this sample may be carry-over from other donors' samples.

The V and J genes are TRBV9 and TRBJ2-2; D is unclear. Germline values: CDR1 SGDLS, CDR2 YYNGEE. Trimming stripped 0 bases from V and 6 bases from J, with 12 bases between. The CDR3 length is 15 residues. DNA for the CDR3: TGTGCCAGCAGCGTAGTACCCGGTGGTGCCGGGGAGCTGTTTTTT. This translates into CASSVVPGGAGELFF.

V and J are TRBV19 and TRBJ1-2, with 8 positions matching TRBD1. The ends lost 5 bases at V and 2 bases at J; junction bases unmatched: 10. Germline CDR1 LNHDA, CDR2 SQIVND (reference sequence). CDR3 length: 16 residues. The CDR3: CASSHPRQGINYGYTF. The DNA of the CDR3 is TGTGCCAGTAGTCACCCAAGACAGGGGATAAACTATGGCTACACCTTC.

This chain joins TRBV18 and TRBJ2-7; no clear D. Germline CDR1 reads KGHSH; CDR2 reads LQKENI. V dropped 3 bases and J dropped 5 bases, with 11 bases sitting between them. The CDR3 runs 13 residues. The CDR3 spells CASSPSLNDEQYF. DNA of the CDR3: TGTGCCAGCTCACCTTCACTAAACGACGAGCAGTACTTC.

The V and J genes are TRBV7-9 and TRBJ2-7; D is unresolved. This CDR3 contains 14 residues. Germline V CDR1 and CDR2: SEHNR, FQNEAQ (reference sequence). The V end was cut by 5 bases, the J end by 3 bases, with 14 bases between. The CDR3 loop is CASSMDVRGYEQYF. The CDR3 DNA is TGTGCCAGCAGCATGGACGTCCGTGGCTACGAGCAGTACTTC. Drawing the rest from reference TRBV7-9 and TRBJ2-7, the complete variable domain is DTGVSQNPRHKITKRGQNVTFRCDPISEHNRLYWYRQTLGQGPEFLTYFQNEAQLEKSRLLSDRFSAERPKGSFSTLEIQRTEQGDSAMYLCASSMDVRGYEQYFGPGTRLTVT.

The V and J genes are TRBV9 and TRBJ2-3; TRBD2 agrees at 14 bases. The CDR3 length is 17 residues. With 4 bases clipped from V and 5 bases from J, the junction kept 9 bases outside the gene matches. From germline, CDR1 is SGDLS and CDR2 YYNGEE. As DNA, the CDR3 is TGTGCCAGCAGCACAACGACTAGCGGGAGGGCCGGAGATACGCAGTATTTT. Protein sequence: CASSTTTSGRAGDTQYF.

This chain uses TRBV9 with TRBJ2-2; 7 positions match TRBD1. Germline lookup yields CDR1 SGDLS and CDR2 YYNGEE. Trimming took 1 base from V and 0 from J; bases not matched to a gene: 3. This CDR3 is built from 16 residues. CDR3 residues: CASSVRGQPNTGELFF. DNA for the CDR3: TGTGCCAGCAGCGTAAGGGGACAGCCGAACACCGGGGAGCTGTTTTTT. Filled out from reference TRBV9 and TRBJ2-2, the complete variable domain reads DSGVTQTPKHLITATGQRVTLRCSPRSGDLSVYWYQQSLDQGLQFLIQYYNGEERAKGNILERFSAQQFPDLHSELNLSSLELGDSALYFCASSVRGQPNTGELFFGEGSRLTVL.

V and J are TRBV6-1 and TRBJ2-5; D gene unclear. The V end was cut by 4 bases, the J end by 4 bases, with 10 bases between. The CDR3 is 13 residues long. Germline V gives CDR1 MNHNS, CDR2 SASEGT. The CDR3 nucleotides are TGTGCCAGCAGTGGGCAGGCAGGAGAGACCCAGTACTTC. Residues: CASSGQAGETQYF.

J is TRBJ2-3 and V is TRBV19, with D possibly matching TRBD2 (5 bases). The germline gives CDR1 LNHDA, CDR2 SQIVND (reference sequence). CDR3 size: 14 residues. V gave up 5 bases and J gave up 1 base, with 10 bases separating them. CDR3 amino acids: CASSLGSGTDTQYF. In DNA form, the CDR3 reads TGTGCCAGTAGTCTGGGTAGCGGCACAGATACGCAGTATTTT.

The table lists this clone with a few counts. This chain uses TRBV11-2 with TRBJ2-1, with 14 bases identical to TRBD2. The V and J ends lost 5 bases and 3 bases, in that order; junction bases with no gene match: 12. The CDR3 is made up of 19 amino acids. Looked up from germline, CDR1 is SGHAT and CDR2 is FQNNGV. CDR3 in DNA: TGTGCCAGCAGCCCAGCGGGGACTAGCGGGAGAGGGCACTACAATGAGCAGTTCTTC. It encodes CASSPAGTSGRGHYNEQFF.

The chain is built from TRBV5-5 and TRBJ2-7; 8 bases fit TRBD1. Germline V gene lookup returns CDR1 SGHKS and CDR2 YYEKEE (reference sequence). CDR3 length: 11 residues. The ends lost 4 bases at V and 11 bases at J; junction bases unmatched: 5. This chain's CDR3 is CASSLDRGEYF. CDR3 DNA sequence: TGTGCCAGCAGCCTTGACAGGGGAGAGTACTTC.

The gene calls are TRBV7-2 and TRBJ1-5; no clear D. CDR1 and CDR2 from the germline V gene are SGHTA and FQGNSA. The CDR3 is 15 residues long. V lost 1 base and J lost 7, with 14 bases in between. CDR3 nucleotide sequence: TGTGCCAGCAGCTTAGACATTACTCCGCGACAGCCCCAGCATTTT. This sequence encodes CASSLDITPRQPQHF.

This clone has a count of ten or more. V is TRBV20-1 and J is TRBJ2-1; D is unresolved. Germline V CDR1 and CDR2: DFQATT, SNEGSKA (reference sequence). V lost 4 bases and J 9 bases, leaving 10 bases between the germline ends. The CDR3 spans 11 residues. The CDR3 loop reads CSATERGEQFF. The CDR3 DNA follows: TGCAGTGCTACCGAGAGAGGTGAGCAGTTCTTC.

This clone was recorded once. The V and J genes are TRBV4-1 and TRBJ2-1; 11 bases are shared with TRBD2. Germline CDR1 MGHRA, CDR2 YSYEKL. This CDR3 is 16 amino acids long. Germline trimming cut 2 bases from V and 6 bases from J; bases unmatched to any gene: 6. This CDR3 reads CASSQPTSGRFNEQFF. DNA of the CDR3: TGCGCCAGCAGCCAACCCACTAGCGGGAGATTCAATGAGCAGTTCTTC.

This clone was seen just once. J is TRBJ1-5 and V is TRBV2; D not certain. CDR3 length: 16 amino acids. The germline CDR1 and CDR2 sequences are SNHLY and FYNNEI. Trimming cost V 2 bases and J 8 bases, with 19 bases left between them. CDR3 loop: CASSESGLAGGKPQHF. The CDR3 DNA sequence: TGTGCCAGCAGTGAAAGTGGTTTGGCCGGAGGAAAGCCCCAGCATTTT.

V and J are TRBV19 and TRBJ2-1; 9 nucleotides align to TRBD1. The CDR3 extends over 15 amino acids. Germline V gives CDR1 LNHDA, CDR2 SQIVND (reference sequence). J was trimmed by 2 bases and V by 5 bases; bases with no gene match: 4. The CDR3 sequence is CASSPWTGAYNEQFF. The CDR3 coding sequence is TGTGCCAGTAGTCCCTGGACAGGGGCCTACAATGAGCAGTTCTTC.

This chain links TRBV5-1 with TRBJ2-1; 11 nucleotides align to TRBD2. This CDR3 region has 15 residues. The germline V gene encodes CDR1 SGHRS and CDR2 YFSETQ. With 2 bases clipped from V and 5 bases from J, the junction kept 3 bases outside the gene matches. CDR3 sequence: CASSFLAGGDNEQFF. The CDR3 nucleotides read TGCGCCAGCAGCTTCCTAGCGGGAGGTGACAATGAGCAGTTCTTC.

The chain combines TRBV5-6 with TRBJ2-7; 8 bases fit TRBD1. This CDR3 has 15 amino acids. In germline, CDR1 is SGHDT, CDR2 YYEEEE. V lost 4 bases and J lost 3; bases outside the gene matches: 9. The CDR3 is CASSNSGTGFYEQYF. The CDR3 bases are TGTGCCAGCAGCAACTCCGGGACAGGATTCTACGAGCAGTACTTC.

The gene calls are TRBV28 and TRBJ1-5; 7 nucleotides agree with TRBD1. The CDR3 runs to 17 residues. The germline V gene encodes CDR1 MDHEN and CDR2 SYDVKM. Trimming removed 6 bases from V and 4 bases from J; junction bases left unmatched: 15. CDR3 bases: TGTGCCAGCAGCTTCGGCCTGGGACAGCCTTCAAATCAGCCCCAGCATTTT. It specifies CASSFGLGQPSNQPQHF. The whole variable domain, remainder taken from reference TRBV28 and TRBJ1-5, is DVKVTQSSRYLVKRTGEKVFLECVQDMDHENMFWYRQDPGLGLRLIYFSYDVKMKEKGDIPEGYSVSREKKERFSLILESASTNQTSMYLCASSFGLGQPSNQPQHFGDGTRLSIL.

The table lists this clone with a count of one. The V gene is TRBV5-1, the J gene TRBJ1-3; a weak D match, TRBD1 (5 bases). The CDR3 is 15 amino acids. V lost 3 bases and J 1 base, leaving 11 bases between the germline ends. Germline CDR1 SGHRS, CDR2 YFSETQ. CDR3 protein: CASSSLGGSGNTIYF. The DNA for the CDR3 is TGCGCCAGCAGCTCATTGGGGGGATCTGGAAACACCATATATTTT.

This chain uses TRBV13 with TRBJ2-5; D is possibly TRBD2 (7 bases). There are 13 residues in the CDR3. Trimming removed 0 bases at V and 7 bases at J, with 9 bases between. CDR1 is PRHDT, CDR2 FYEKMQ, per germline (reference sequence). CDR3 in amino acids: CASSLGRGATQYF. CDR3 nucleotides: TGTGCCAGCAGCTTAGGTCGGGGGGCGACCCAGTACTTC.

Only a few counts were recorded for this clone. The chain links TRBV29-1 to TRBJ1-1; possibly TRBD1 for D (6 bases). Germline CDR1 reads SQVTM; CDR2 reads ANQGSEA. V lost 6 bases and J lost 5, with 16 bases in between. The CDR3 runs to 13 residues. This CDR3 reads CSVTTGLGTEAFF. The CDR3 bases are TGCAGCGTGACAACAGGGTTGGGTACTGAAGCTTTCTTT.

The J gene is TRBJ2-2, the V gene TRBV2; 8 bases are shared with TRBD1. The CDR3 contains 18 residues. Germline CDR1 reads SNHLY; CDR2 reads FYNNEI. V lost 5 bases, J lost 4 bases, and 15 bases stayed unmatched. Written as DNA, the CDR3 is TGTGCCAGCAGTTGGACAGGGCCCGGAATTTTAGGCACCGGGGAGCTGTTTTTT. Protein: CASSWTGPGILGTGELFF.

This clone was counted only a few times. Within the sample, other DNA sequences also encode this same CDR3. The CDR3: CASSGRSYGYTF. CDR3 nucleotide sequence: TGTGCCAGCAGCGGACGGTCTTATGGCTACACCTTC. The J gene is TRBJ1-2, the V gene TRBV2, with D uncertain. The CDR3 runs to 12 residues. With 6 bases removed from V and 5 bases from J, the gap between germline ends came to 10 bases. CDR1 and CDR2 (germline): SNHLY, FYNNEI.

This chain connects TRBV11-2 to TRBJ2-1; maybe TRBD2 (6 bases). Germline V CDR1 and CDR2: SGHAT, FQNNGV. This CDR3 is 17 amino acids long. V was pared by 5 bases and J by 1 base, with 18 bases between. The CDR3 is CASSGGVGGWSYNEQFF. The CDR3 DNA reads as TGTGCCAGCAGCGGCGGCGTTGGGGGGTGGTCCTACAATGAGCAGTTCTTC. Supplemented by reference TRBV11-2 and TRBJ2-1, the full variable domain reads EAGVAQSPRYKIIEKRQSVAFWCNPISGHATLYWYQQILGQGPKLLIQFQNNGVVDDSQLPKDRFSAERLKGVDSTLKIQPAKLEDSAVYLCASSGGVGGWSYNEQFFGPGTRLTVL.

The chain combines TRBV7-9 with TRBJ2-7, with D possibly TRBD2 on 6 matching bases. Germline assignment: CDR1 SEHNR and CDR2 FQNEAQ (reference sequence). The CDR3 has 11 amino acids. Between the trimmed V and J ends, which lost 5 bases and 13 bases, there was a span of 15 bases. As DNA, the CDR3 is TGTGCCAGCAGCCCTGGGGCAGGGACTTACTTC. The encoded protein is CASSPGAGTYF. Full variable domain (outside the CDR3, taken from reference TRBV7-9 and TRBJ2-7): DTGVSQNPRHKITKRGQNVTFRCDPISEHNRLYWYRQTLGQGPEFLTYFQNEAQLEKSRLLSDRFSAERPKGSFSTLEIQRTEQGDSAMYLCASSPGAGTYFGPGTRLTVT.

This clone was found once. This specimen includes other DNA sequences encoding the same CDR3. This chain links TRBV5-1 with TRBJ1-1; D unresolved. CDR1 and CDR2 (germline): SGHRS, YFSETQ. Trimming took off 0 bases at V and 0 bases at J, with 3 bases between the two ends. There are 13 residues in the CDR3. In DNA form, the CDR3 reads TGCGCCAGCAGCTTGGGGATGAACACTGAAGCTTTCTTT. This sequence encodes CASSLGMNTEAFF. The entire variable domain, with the rest obtained from reference TRBV5-1 and TRBJ1-1, is as follows: KAGVTQTPRYLIKTRGQQVTLSCSPISGHRSVSWYQQTPGQGLQFLFEYFSETQRNKGNFPGRFSGRQFSNSRSEMNVSTLELGDSALYLCASSLGMNTEAFFGQGTRLTVV.

This chain uses TRBV4-1 with TRBJ2-7, with 10 bases aligning to TRBD2. This CDR3 contains 16 residues. V trimming: 2 bases; J trimming: 2 bases; junction bases outside the gene matches: 6. Germline lookup yields CDR1 MGHRA and CDR2 YSYEKL. CDR3 DNA: TGCGCCAGCAGCCAACCCCGGACTAGCGGAACCTACGAGCAGTACTTC. Residues: CASSQPRTSGTYEQYF.

This clone has a count of ten or more. The identical CDR3 is also encoded by other nucleotide sequences in the sample. The rearrangement uses TRBV4-1 and TRBJ1-2; 8 bases are a match to TRBD1. CDR1 is MGHRA and CDR2 is YSYEKL in the germline V gene. Unmatched junction bases numbered 3, after V lost 4 bases and J lost 2 bases. The CDR3 runs 14 residues. As DNA, the CDR3 is TGCGCCAGCAGCCCAGGACAGGGAAACTATGGCTACACCTTC. Amino acid sequence: CASSPGQGNYGYTF.

This clone was picked up one time. The chain uses TRBV4-1 and TRBJ1-4; 7 bases are shared with TRBD1. Germline V gene lookup returns CDR1 MGHRA and CDR2 YSYEKL. This CDR3 has 16 residues. The V segment lost 4 bases and the J segment 8 bases; nucleotides outside the gene matches: 13. This CDR3 reads CASSPGGGGLWEKLFF. The CDR3 DNA follows: TGCGCCAGCAGCCCTGGGGGAGGGGGCCTTTGGGAAAAACTGTTTTTT.